What follows is one T cell receptor (beta chain) and its context. This specimen comes from a study of blood T cells in healthy people across ages. The CDR3 runs to 15 residues. The ends were cut back, 3 bases at V and 8 bases at J, with 19 bases in the middle. Germline CDR1 KGHSH, CDR2 LQKENI. Primed by a sample-barcoded 5' primer and a J-beta primer mix, a second PCR proceeded for roughly 7 to 12 cycles. TCRdb recomputed calls from the 5' RACE reads with MiXCR, one row per CDR3 protein. Among about 1.5 million distinct CDR3 sequences listed, approximately 39% were seen once. This TCR came from a woman aged 18-29 years in good health. The chain recombines TRBV18 with TRBJ1-2; D perhaps matches TRBD1 (6 bases). Specimen: blood. CDR3: CASSPAGGGSRGYTF. In DNA form, the CDR3 reads TGTGCCAGCTCACCGGCCGGAGGGGGGTCTCGGGGCTACACCTTC.